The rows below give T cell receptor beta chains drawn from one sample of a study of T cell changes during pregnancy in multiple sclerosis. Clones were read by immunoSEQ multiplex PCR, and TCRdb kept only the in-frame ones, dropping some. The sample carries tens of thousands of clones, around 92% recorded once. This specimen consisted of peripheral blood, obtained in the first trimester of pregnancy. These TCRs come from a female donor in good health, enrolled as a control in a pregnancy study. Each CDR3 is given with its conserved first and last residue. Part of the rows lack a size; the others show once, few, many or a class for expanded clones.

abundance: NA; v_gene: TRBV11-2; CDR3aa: CASSFEQGAGSPLHF
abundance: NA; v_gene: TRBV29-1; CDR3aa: CSVPGQGIGEQFF
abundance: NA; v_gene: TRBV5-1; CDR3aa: CASSLDGPRGAQYF
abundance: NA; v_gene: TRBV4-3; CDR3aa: CASSQDFASNEKLFF
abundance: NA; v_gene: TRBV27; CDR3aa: CASSFRETDTQYF
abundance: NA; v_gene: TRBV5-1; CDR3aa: CASSLGQGRETQYF
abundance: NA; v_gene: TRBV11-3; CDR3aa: CASSSPRQGVFHEQYF
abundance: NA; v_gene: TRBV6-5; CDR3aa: CASSYEGAMGNSPLHF
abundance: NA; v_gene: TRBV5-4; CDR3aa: CASSLSGQPPTEAFF
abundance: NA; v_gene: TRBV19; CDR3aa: CASSRTTGALGSPLHF
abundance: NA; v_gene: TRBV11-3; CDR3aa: CASSPPRTSGRGYEQYF
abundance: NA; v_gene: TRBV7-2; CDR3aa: CASSLVARKDETQYF
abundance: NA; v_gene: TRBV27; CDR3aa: CASSEGAGEKLFF
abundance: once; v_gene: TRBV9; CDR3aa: CASSESGTGIVTEAFF
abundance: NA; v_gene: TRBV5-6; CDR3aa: CASSSLRGNKETQYF
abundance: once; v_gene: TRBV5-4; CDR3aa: CASSNNFRGSDTEAFF
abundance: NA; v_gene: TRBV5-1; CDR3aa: CASKSVGQNTEAFF
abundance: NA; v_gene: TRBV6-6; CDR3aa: CASSYLGVTQYF
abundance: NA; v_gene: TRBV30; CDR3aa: CAWSPGVRTNNEQFF
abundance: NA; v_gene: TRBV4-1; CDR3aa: CASSQDLSYGYTF
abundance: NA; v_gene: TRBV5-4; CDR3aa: CASSYDISSSTDTQYF
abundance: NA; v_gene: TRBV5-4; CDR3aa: CASSPLAGASVYEQYF
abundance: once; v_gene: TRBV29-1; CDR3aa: CSPRSTDSEFNQPQHF
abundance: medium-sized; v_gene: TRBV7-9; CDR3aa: CASSSVDRGREGEKLFF
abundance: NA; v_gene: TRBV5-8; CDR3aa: CASSIQGSLSGANVLTF
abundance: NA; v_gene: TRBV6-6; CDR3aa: CASRHGQGRSTGELFF
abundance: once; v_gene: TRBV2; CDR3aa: CASSSWLSRSGELFF
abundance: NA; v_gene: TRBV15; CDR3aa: CATSRGGEDEQYF
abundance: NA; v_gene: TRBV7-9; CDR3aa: CASSLNTGGSEKLFF
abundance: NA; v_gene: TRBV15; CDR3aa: CATSLQGHSGNTIYF
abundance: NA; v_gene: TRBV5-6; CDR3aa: CASTLGMNTEAFF
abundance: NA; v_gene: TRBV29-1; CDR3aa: CSVTGASGNTIYF
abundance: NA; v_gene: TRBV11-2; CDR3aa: CASRSGEFEQYF
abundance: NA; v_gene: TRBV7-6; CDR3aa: CASSDWGGTDTQYF
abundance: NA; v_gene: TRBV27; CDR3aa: CASSRGGGEVPNIQYF
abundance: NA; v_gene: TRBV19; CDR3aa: CASSGTGSHEQYF
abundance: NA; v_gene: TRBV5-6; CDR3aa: CASSLGAGARGTGELFF
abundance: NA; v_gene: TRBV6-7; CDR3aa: CASSYSLAGVQETQYF
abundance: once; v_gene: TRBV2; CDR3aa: CASSDGQGWNEQFF
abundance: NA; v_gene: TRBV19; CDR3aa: CASSRSGRTSQETQYF
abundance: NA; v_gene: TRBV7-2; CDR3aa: CASSFGQGIDEAFF